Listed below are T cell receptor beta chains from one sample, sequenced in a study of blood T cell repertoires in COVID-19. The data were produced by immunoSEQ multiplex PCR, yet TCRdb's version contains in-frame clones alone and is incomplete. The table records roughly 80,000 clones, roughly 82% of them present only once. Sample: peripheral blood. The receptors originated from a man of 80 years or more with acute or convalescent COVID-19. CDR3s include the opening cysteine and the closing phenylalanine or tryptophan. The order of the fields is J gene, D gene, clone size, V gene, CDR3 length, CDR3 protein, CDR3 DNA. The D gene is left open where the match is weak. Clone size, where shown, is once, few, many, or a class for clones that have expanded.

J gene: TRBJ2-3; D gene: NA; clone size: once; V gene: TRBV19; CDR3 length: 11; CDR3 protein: CASSSSDTQYF; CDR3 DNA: TGTGCCAGTAGTTCATCAGATACGCAGTATTTT
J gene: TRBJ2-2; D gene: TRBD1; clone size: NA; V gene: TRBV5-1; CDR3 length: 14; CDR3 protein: CASRSTGSTGELFF; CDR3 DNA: TGCGCCAGCAGGTCGACAGGGTCGACCGGGGAGCTGTTTTTT
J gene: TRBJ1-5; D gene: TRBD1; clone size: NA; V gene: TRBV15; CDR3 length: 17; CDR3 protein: CATSRPGQPGGHQPQHF; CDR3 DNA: TGTGCCACCAGCAGACCGGGACAGCCAGGCGGCCATCAGCCCCAGCATTTT
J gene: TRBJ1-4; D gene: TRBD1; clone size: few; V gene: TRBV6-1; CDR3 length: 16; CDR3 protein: CASSEMGTGGWEKLFF; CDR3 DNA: TGTGCCAGCAGTGAGATGGGGACAGGGGGCTGGGAAAAACTGTTTTTT
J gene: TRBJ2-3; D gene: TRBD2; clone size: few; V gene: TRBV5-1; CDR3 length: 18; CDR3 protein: CASSAGTSGGLRTDTQYF; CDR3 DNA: TGCGCCAGCAGCGCCGGGACTAGCGGGGGCTTAAGGACAGATACGCAGTATTTT
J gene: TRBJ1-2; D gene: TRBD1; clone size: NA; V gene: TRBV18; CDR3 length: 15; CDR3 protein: CASSPVGQGDYGYTF; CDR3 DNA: TGTGCCAGCTCACCGGTAGGACAGGGCGACTATGGCTACACCTTC
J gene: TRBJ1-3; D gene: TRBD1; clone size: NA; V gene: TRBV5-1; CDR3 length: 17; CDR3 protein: CASSPLGTGTSGNTIYF; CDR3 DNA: TGCGCCAGCAGCCCATTAGGGACAGGGACCTCTGGAAACACCATATATTTT
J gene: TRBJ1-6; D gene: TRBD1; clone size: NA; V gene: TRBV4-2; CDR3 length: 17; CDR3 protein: CASSQQDRRANNSPLHF; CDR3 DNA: TGTGCCAGCAGCCAACAGGACAGGAGGGCCAATAATTCACCCCTCCACTTT
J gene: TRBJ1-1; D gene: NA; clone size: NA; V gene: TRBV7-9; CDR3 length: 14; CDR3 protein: CASSFGFPYTEAFF; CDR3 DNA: TGTGCCAGCAGCTTCGGGTTCCCGTACACTGAAGCTTTCTTT
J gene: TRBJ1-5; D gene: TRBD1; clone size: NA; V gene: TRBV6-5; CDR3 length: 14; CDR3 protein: CASYGTGGNQPQHF; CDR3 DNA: TGTGCCAGCTACGGGACAGGGGGCAATCAGCCCCAGCATTTT
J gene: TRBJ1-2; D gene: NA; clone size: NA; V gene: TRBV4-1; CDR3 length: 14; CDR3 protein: CASSQDQGYYGYTF; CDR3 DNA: TGCGCCAGCAGCCAAGATCAGGGCTACTATGGCTACACCTTC
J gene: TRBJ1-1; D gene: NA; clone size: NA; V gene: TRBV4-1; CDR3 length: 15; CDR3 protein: CASSQDYRQNTEAFF; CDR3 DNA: TGCGCCAGCAGCCAAGATTACAGACAGAACACTGAAGCTTTCTTT
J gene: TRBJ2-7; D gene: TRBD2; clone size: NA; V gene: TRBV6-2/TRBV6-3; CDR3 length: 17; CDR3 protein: CASSYSGLAVVAYEQYF; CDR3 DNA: TGTGCCAGCAGTTACTCGGGGCTAGCGGTGGTGGCCTACGAGCAGTACTTC